A selection of T cell receptor beta chains follows, all from one sample in a study of glioma-infiltrating T cells after dendritic cell vaccination. The method was immunoSEQ multiplex PCR; TCRdb's version includes in-frame clones alone and lacks a portion of them. The table has about 64,000 clones, about 81% seen once; the top ten hold about 10%. This sample comprised blood, obtained before dendritic cell vaccination. The receptors here all came from a human donor with glioblastoma. Both conserved end residues are part of each CDR3. D genes are given only for firm matches. Clone size appears in some rows only: once, few, many, or a class for an expanded clone.

d_gene: .; j_gene: TRBJ2-7; v_gene: TRBV28; abundance: .; CDR3aa: CASSLRGKSYEQYF; CDR3nt: TGTGCCAGCAGTCTTAGGGGGAAAAGCTACGAGCAGTACTTC
d_gene: .; j_gene: TRBJ1-3; v_gene: TRBV28; abundance: few; CDR3aa: CASSLVQASSGNTIYF; CDR3nt: TGTGCCAGCAGTTTGGTCCAGGCGTCGTCGGGAAACACCATATATTTT
d_gene: TRBD2; j_gene: TRBJ2-7; v_gene: TRBV13; abundance: few; CDR3aa: CASSWSSGGGSYEQYF; CDR3nt: TGTGCCAGCAGCTGGAGCTCGGGGGGGGGCTCCTACGAGCAGTACTTC
d_gene: TRBD2; j_gene: TRBJ2-3; v_gene: TRBV10-3; abundance: once; CDR3aa: CAISGLATDTQYF; CDR3nt: TGTGCCATCAGCGGACTAGCAACGGATACGCAGTATTTT
d_gene: .; j_gene: TRBJ1-6; v_gene: TRBV14; abundance: .; CDR3aa: CASSTRTGNSPLHF; CDR3nt: TGTGCCAGCAGCACTCGGACGGGGAATTCACCCCTCCACTTT
d_gene: TRBD2; j_gene: TRBJ2-5; v_gene: TRBV6-6; abundance: .; CDR3aa: CASSYSGGETQYF; CDR3nt: TGTGCCAGCAGTTACTCGGGGGGGGAGACCCAGTACTTC
d_gene: .; j_gene: TRBJ2-1; v_gene: TRBV7-9; abundance: .; CDR3aa: CATQVGNNEQFF; CDR3nt: TGTGCCACGCAGGTGGGCAACAATGAGCAGTTCTTC
d_gene: .; j_gene: TRBJ2-2; v_gene: TRBV11-2; abundance: .; CDR3aa: CASSSTGKGHNGELFF; CDR3nt: TGTGCCAGCAGCTCCACAGGGAAGGGGCACAACGGGGAGCTGTTTTTT
d_gene: .; j_gene: TRBJ1-6; v_gene: TRBV14; abundance: few; CDR3aa: CASSQDRGGSPLHF; CDR3nt: TGTGCCAGCAGCCAAGACCGGGGGGGTTCACCCCTCCACTTT
d_gene: .; j_gene: TRBJ2-2; v_gene: TRBV13; abundance: few; CDR3aa: CASSSFRLGTGELFF; CDR3nt: TGTGCCAGCAGCTCCTTTAGACTCGGCACCGGGGAGCTGTTTTTT
d_gene: TRBD2; j_gene: TRBJ2-1; v_gene: TRBV7-2; abundance: .; CDR3aa: CASSPTSGGAGEQFF; CDR3nt: TGTGCCAGCAGCCCTACTAGCGGGGGGGCCGGAGAGCAGTTCTTC
d_gene: TRBD1; j_gene: TRBJ1-2; v_gene: TRBV5-1; abundance: .; CDR3aa: CASSSTTGDLGTNYGYTF; CDR3nt: TGCGCCAGCAGCTCTACCACAGGGGACTTAGGGACGAACTATGGCTACACCTTC
d_gene: TRBD1; j_gene: TRBJ1-4; v_gene: TRBV2; abundance: .; CDR3aa: CASRRTGGEKLFF; CDR3nt: TGTGCCAGCAGGAGGACAGGGGGTGAAAAACTGTTTTTT
d_gene: TRBD2; j_gene: TRBJ2-5; v_gene: TRBV6-1; abundance: .; CDR3aa: CASSEERGGQETQYF; CDR3nt: TGTGCCAGCAGTGAAGAGCGGGGGGGACAAGAGACCCAGTACTTC
d_gene: .; j_gene: TRBJ1-2; v_gene: TRBV2; abundance: once; CDR3aa: CASRVDGQTIGYTF; CDR3nt: TGTGCCAGCAGAGTCGACGGACAGACTATTGGCTACACCTTC
d_gene: .; j_gene: TRBJ2-7; v_gene: TRBV20-1; abundance: .; CDR3aa: CSADSAYEQYF; CDR3nt: TGCAGTGCTGACAGCGCGTACGAGCAGTACTTC
d_gene: TRBD2; j_gene: TRBJ2-1; v_gene: TRBV19; abundance: .; CDR3aa: CASRAGASYNEQFF; CDR3nt: TGTGCCAGTCGAGCGGGGGCGTCCTACAATGAGCAGTTCTTC
d_gene: .; j_gene: TRBJ1-5; v_gene: TRBV6-1; abundance: .; CDR3aa: CASRETGFSNQPQHF; CDR3nt: TGTGCCAGCAGGGAAACAGGGTTCAGCAATCAGCCCCAGCATTTT
d_gene: .; j_gene: TRBJ1-1; v_gene: TRBV5-6; abundance: .; CDR3aa: CASTLEGTEAFF; CDR3nt: TGTGCCAGCACCTTAGAGGGCACTGAAGCTTTCTTT
d_gene: .; j_gene: TRBJ1-4; v_gene: TRBV15; abundance: .; CDR3aa: CATSRDRVDERLFF; CDR3nt: TGTGCCACCAGCAGAGACAGGGTTGATGAAAGACTGTTTTTT
d_gene: TRBD1; j_gene: TRBJ2-3; v_gene: TRBV10-3; abundance: .; CDR3aa: CAISERTGGTDTQYF; CDR3nt: TGTGCCATCAGTGAACGTACAGGGGGAACAGATACGCAGTATTTT
d_gene: .; j_gene: TRBJ2-2; v_gene: TRBV11-3; abundance: .; CDR3aa: CASSLNGVRNTGELFF; CDR3nt: TGTGCCAGCAGCTTGAACGGAGTACGCAACACCGGGGAGCTGTTTTTT
d_gene: .; j_gene: TRBJ2-4; v_gene: TRBV4-2; abundance: .; CDR3aa: CASSPTEDIQYF; CDR3nt: TGTGCCAGCAGCCCCACGGAGGACATTCAGTACTTC
d_gene: .; j_gene: TRBJ1-6; v_gene: TRBV5-1; abundance: .; CDR3aa: CASSLSRVNNSPLHF; CDR3nt: TGCGCCAGCAGCTTGTCCAGGGTGAATAATTCACCCCTCCACTTT
d_gene: .; j_gene: TRBJ1-1; v_gene: TRBV28; abundance: .; CDR3aa: CASSLVPEQGEAFF; CDR3nt: TGTGCCAGCAGTTTGGTCCCAGAACAGGGTGAAGCTTTCTTT
d_gene: .; j_gene: TRBJ1-1; v_gene: TRBV5-5; abundance: .; CDR3aa: CASSLSPDRRNTEAFF; CDR3nt: TGTGCCAGCAGCCTCTCCCCGGACAGAAGGAACACTGAAGCTTTCTTT
d_gene: TRBD1; j_gene: TRBJ2-2; v_gene: TRBV29-1; abundance: .; CDR3aa: CSAGTGANGELFF; CDR3nt: TGCAGCGCAGGGACAGGGGCAAACGGGGAGCTGTTTTTT
d_gene: .; j_gene: TRBJ2-5; v_gene: TRBV6-1; abundance: .; CDR3aa: CASSESGVSETQYF; CDR3nt: TGTGCCAGCAGTGAATCGGGGGTTTCAGAGACCCAGTACTTC